The following is a T cell receptor (beta chain) sequence with its context. The data stem from a study of blood T cell repertoires in COVID-19. Clones were sequenced by immunoSEQ multiplex PCR, and TCRdb holds only the in-frame ones, with some missing. Of 30,000 to 40,000 clones listed, about 86% are singletons. CDR3 length: 14 amino acids. The V call is TRBV21-1, the J call TRBJ2-5; TRBD1 is taken as the D call from the table, unchecked against the DNA. TRBV21-1 is deemed a pseudogene. The clonotype was recovered from a woman older than 75 with active or convalescent COVID-19. The specimen was peripheral blood. CDR3 protein: CAMWDRGVKETQYF. The CDR3 nucleotides are TGTGCCATGTGGGACAGGGGGGTGAAAGAGACCCAGTACTTC.